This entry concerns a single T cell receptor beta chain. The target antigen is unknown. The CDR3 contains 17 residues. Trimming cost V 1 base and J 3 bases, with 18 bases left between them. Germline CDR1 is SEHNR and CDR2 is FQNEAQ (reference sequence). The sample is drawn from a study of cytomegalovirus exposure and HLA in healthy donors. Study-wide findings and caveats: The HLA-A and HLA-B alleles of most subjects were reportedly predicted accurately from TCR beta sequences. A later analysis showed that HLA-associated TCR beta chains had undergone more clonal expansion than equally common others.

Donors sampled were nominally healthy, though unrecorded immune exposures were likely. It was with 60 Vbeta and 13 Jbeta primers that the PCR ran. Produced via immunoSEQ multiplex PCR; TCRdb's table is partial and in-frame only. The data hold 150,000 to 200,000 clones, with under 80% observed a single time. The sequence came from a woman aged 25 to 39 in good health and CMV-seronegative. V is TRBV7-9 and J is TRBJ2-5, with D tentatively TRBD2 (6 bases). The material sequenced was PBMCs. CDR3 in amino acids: CASSLGTVYGGKETQYF. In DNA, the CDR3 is TGTGCCAGCAGCTTAGGCACAGTATACGGGGGAAAAGAGACCCAGTACTTC.